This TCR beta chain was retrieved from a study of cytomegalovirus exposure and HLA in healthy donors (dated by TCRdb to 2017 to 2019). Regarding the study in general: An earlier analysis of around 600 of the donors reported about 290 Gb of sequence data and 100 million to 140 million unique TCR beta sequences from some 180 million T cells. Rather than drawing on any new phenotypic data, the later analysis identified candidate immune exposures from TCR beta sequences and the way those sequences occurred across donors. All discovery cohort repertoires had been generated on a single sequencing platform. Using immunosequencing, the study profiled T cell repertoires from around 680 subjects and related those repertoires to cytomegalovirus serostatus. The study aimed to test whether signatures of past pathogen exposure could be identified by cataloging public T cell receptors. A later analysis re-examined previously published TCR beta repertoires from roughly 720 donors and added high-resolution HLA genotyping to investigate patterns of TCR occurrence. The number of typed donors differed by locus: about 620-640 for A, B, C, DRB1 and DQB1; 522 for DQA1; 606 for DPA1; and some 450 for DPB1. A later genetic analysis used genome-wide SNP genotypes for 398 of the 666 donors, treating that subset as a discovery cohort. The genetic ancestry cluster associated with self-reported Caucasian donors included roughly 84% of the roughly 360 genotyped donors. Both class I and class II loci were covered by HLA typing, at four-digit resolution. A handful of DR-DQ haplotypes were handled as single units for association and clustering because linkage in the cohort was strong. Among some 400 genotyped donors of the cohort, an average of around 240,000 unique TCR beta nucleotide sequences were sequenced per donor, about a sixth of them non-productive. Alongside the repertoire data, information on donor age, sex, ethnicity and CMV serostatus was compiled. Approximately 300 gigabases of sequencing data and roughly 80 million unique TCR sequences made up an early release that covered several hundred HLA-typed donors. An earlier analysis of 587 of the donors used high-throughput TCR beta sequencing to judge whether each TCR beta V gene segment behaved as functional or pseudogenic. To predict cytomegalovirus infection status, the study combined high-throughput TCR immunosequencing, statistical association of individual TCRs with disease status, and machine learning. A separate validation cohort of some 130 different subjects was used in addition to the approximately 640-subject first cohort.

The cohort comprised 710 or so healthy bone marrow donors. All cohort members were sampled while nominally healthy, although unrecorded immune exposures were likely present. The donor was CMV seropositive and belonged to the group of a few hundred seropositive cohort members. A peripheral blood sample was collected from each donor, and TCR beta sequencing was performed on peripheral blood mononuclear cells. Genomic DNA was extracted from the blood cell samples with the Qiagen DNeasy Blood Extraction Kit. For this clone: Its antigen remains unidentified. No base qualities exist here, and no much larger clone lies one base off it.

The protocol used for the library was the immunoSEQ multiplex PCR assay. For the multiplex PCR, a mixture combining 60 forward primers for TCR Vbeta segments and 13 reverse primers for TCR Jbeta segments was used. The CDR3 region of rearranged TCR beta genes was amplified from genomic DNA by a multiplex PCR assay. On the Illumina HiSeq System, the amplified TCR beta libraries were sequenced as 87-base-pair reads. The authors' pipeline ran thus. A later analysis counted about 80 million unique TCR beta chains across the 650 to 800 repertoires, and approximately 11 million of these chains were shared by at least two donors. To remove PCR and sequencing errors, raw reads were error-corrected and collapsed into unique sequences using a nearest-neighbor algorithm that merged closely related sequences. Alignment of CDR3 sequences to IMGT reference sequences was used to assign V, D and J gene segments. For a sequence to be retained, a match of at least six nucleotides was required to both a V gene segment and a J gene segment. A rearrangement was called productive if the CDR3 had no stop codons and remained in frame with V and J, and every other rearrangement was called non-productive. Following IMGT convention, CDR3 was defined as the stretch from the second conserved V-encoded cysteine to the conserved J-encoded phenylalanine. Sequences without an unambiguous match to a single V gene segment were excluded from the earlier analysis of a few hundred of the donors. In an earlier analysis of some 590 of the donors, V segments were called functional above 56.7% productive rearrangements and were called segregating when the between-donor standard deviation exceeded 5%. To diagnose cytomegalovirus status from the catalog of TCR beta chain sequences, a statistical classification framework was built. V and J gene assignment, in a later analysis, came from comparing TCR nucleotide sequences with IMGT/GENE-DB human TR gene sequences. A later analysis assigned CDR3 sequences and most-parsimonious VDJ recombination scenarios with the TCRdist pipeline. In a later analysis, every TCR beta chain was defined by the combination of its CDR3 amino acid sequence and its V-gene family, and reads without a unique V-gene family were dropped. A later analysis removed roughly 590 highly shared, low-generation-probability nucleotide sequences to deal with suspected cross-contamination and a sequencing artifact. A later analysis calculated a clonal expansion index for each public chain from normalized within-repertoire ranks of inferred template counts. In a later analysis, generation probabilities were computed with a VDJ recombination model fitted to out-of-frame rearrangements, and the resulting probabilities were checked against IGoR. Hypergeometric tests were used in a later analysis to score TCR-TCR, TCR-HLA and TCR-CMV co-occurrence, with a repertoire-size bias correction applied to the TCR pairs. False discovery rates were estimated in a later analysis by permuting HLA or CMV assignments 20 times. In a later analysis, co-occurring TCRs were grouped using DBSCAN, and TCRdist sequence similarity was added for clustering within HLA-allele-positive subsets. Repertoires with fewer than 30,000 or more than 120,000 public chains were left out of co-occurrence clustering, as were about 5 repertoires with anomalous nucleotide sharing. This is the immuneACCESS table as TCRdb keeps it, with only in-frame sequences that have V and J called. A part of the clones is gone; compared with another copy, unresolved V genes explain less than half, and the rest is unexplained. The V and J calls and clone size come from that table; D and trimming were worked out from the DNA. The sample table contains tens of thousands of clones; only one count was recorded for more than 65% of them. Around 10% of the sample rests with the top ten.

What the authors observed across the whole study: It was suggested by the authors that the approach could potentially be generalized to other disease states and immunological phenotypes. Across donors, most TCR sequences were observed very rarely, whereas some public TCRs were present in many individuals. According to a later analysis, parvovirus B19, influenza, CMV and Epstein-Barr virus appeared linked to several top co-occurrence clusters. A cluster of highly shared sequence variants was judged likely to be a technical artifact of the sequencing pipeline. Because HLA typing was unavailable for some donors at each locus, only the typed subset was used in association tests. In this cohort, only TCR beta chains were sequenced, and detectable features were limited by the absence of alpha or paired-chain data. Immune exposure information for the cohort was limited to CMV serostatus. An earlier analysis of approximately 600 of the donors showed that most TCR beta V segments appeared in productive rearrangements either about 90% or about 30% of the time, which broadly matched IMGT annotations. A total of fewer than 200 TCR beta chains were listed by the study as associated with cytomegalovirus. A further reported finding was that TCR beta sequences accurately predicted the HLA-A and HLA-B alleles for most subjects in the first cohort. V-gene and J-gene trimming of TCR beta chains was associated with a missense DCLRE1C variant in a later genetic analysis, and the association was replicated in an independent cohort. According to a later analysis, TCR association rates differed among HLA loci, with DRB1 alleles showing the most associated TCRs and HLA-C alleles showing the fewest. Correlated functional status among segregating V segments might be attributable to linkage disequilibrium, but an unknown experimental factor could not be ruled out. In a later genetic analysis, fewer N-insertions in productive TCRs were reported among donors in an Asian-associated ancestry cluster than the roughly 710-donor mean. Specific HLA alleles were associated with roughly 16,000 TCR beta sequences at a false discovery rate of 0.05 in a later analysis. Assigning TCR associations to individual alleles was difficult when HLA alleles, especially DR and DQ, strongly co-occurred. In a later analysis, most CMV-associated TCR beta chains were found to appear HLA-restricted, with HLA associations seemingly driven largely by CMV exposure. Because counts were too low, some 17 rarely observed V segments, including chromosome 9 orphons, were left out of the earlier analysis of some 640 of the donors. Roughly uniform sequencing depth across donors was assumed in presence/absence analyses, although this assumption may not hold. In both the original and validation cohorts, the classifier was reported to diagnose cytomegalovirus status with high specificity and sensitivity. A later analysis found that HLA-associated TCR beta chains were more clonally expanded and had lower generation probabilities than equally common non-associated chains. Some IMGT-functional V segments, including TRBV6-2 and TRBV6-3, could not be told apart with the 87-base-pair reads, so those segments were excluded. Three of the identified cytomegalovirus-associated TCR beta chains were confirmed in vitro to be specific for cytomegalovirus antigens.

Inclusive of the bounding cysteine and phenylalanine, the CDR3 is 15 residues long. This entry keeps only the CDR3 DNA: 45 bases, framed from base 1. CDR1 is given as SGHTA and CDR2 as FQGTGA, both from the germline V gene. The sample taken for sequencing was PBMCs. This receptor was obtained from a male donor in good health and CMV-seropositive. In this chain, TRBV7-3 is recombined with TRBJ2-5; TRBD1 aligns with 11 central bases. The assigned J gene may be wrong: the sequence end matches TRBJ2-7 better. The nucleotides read TGTGCCAGCAGCTTAGGGGGACAGGGGGCCTACGAGCAGTACTTC. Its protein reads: CASSLGGQGAYEQYF.